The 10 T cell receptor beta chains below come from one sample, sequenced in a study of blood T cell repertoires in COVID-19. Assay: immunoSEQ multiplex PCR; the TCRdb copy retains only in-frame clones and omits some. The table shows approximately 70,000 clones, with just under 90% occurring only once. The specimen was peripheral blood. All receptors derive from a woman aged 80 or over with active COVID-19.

The CDR3 loop reads CASSQEGPAVLNGANVLTF. CDR3 bases: TGCGCCAGCAGCCAAGAGGGGCCTGCGGTACTGAATGGGGCCAACGTCCTGACTTTC. The rearrangement uses TRBV4-1 and TRBJ2-6; a possible D gene is TRBD1 (5 bases). The CDR3 spans 19 residues. CDR1 MGHRA and CDR2 YSYEKL come from the germline V gene. The V end lost 0 bases, the J end lost 3 bases, and 18 bases lay between the germline ends.

The CDR3 reads CAWRGGPSGRLGEQFF. In DNA, the CDR3 is TGTGCCTGGAGGGGGGGCCCTAGCGGGAGATTAGGAGAGCAGTTCTTC. V usage is TRBV30 and J usage is TRBJ2-1, with TRBD2 identical over 10 bases. Germline values: CDR1 GTSNPN, CDR2 SVGIG (reference sequence). The V gene end was trimmed by 3 bases and the J gene end by 10 bases; junction bases not matched to a gene: 15. CDR3 length: 16 amino acids.

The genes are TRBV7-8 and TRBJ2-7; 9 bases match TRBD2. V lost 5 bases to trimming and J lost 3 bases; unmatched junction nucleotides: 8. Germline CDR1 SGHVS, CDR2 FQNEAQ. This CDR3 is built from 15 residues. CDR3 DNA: TGTGCCAGCAGCACCGGCGGTAGCGGGAGCTACGAGCAGTACTTC. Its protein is CASSTGGSGSYEQYF.

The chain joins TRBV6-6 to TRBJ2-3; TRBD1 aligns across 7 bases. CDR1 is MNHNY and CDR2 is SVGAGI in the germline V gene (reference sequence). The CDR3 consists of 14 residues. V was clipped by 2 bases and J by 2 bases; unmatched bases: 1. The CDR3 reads CASSYGTVTDTQYF. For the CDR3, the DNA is TGTGCCAGCAGTTACGGGACAGTCACAGATACGCAGTATTTT.

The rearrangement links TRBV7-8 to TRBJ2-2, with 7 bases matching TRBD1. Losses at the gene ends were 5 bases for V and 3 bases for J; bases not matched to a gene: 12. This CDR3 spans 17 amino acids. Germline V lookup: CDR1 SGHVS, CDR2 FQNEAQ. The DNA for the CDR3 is TGTGCCAGCAGCCCGATTACCAAGGGGGCGTACACCGGGGAGCTGTTTTTT. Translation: CASSPITKGAYTGELFF.

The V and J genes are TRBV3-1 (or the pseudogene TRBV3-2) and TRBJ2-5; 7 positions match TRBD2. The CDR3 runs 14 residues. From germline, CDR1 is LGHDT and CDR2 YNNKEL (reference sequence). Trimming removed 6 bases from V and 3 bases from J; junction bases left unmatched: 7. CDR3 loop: CASRLPRGEETQYF. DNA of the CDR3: TGTGCCAGCAGACTCCCCCGGGGGGAAGAGACCCAGTACTTC.

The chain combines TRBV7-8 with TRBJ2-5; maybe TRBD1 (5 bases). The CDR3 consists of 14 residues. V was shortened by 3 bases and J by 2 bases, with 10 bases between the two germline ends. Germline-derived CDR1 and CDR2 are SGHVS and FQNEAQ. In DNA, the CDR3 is TGTGCCAGCAGCTTGAAGGACATACAAGAGACCCAGTACTTC. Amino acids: CASSLKDIQETQYF.

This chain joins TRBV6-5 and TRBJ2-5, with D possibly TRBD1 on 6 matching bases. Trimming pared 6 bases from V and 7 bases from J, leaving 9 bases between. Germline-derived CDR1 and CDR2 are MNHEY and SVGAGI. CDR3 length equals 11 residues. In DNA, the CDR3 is TGTGCCAGCAGCTCACAGGGGACCCAGTACTTC. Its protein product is CASSSQGTQYF.

The CDR3 is CASSPPNGYEQYF. CDR3 nucleotide sequence: TGTGCCAGCAGTCCCCCGAACGGCTACGAGCAGTACTTC. V is TRBV28 and J is TRBJ2-7; D unclear. Germline CDR1 and CDR2: MDHEN and SYDVKM. There are 13 residues in the CDR3. Trimming removed 5 bases at V and 3 bases at J, with 11 bases between.

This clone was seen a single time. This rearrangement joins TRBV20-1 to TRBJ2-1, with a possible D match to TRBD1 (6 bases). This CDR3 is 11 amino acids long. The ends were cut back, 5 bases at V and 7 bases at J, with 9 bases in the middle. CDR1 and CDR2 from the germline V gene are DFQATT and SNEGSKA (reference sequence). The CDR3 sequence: CSADQGNEQFF. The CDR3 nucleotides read TGCAGTGCTGATCAGGGGAATGAGCAGTTCTTC.